These T cell receptor beta chains were read from a single sample in a study of blood T cell repertoires in COVID-19. Repertoires were generated with immunoSEQ multiplex PCR, while TCRdb's copy carries only in-frame clones and drops some. The table has 200,000 to 250,000 clones, almost 85% seen once. Sequences were obtained from peripheral blood. The source of these receptors is a woman in her 70s with COVID-19, enrolled during active disease. Each CDR3 is given with its conserved first and last residue. D genes are given only for firm matches. Clone size appears in some rows only: once, few, many, or a class for an expanded clone.

D gene,clone size,V gene,J gene,CDR3 protein,CDR3 DNA
TRBD2,NA,TRBV5-4,TRBJ2-1,CASSWASGGGPYNEQFF,TGTGCCAGCAGCTGGGCTAGCGGGGGGGGACCCTACAATGAGCAGTTCTTC
NA,NA,TRBV18,TRBJ1-5,CASSEDQSNQPQHF,TGTGCCAGCTCGGAGGATCAGAGCAATCAGCCCCAGCATTTT
NA,NA,TRBV9,TRBJ2-1,CASRGLYNEQFF,TGTGCCAGCAGAGGACTGTACAATGAGCAGTTCTTC
NA,few,TRBV25-1,TRBJ1-2,CASSDSGIWGGYTF,TGTGCCAGCAGTGACTCAGGGATCTGGGGAGGCTACACCTTC
NA,NA,TRBV15,TRBJ1-1,CATSRARGTEAFF,TGTGCCACCAGCAGAGCCAGGGGCACTGAAGCTTTCTTT
NA,once,TRBV18,TRBJ2-6,CASSPGTKYSGANVLTF,TGTGCCAGCTCACCCGGGACAAAATACTCTGGGGCCAACGTCCTGACTTTC
NA,NA,TRBV19,TRBJ1-1,CASSIISIRVSEAFF,TGTGCCAGTAGTATAATTTCGATCAGGGTATCTGAAGCTTTCTTT
TRBD1,few,TRBV9,TRBJ1-2,CASSVLPTGGTYGYTF,TGTGCCAGCAGCGTTTTACCGACAGGGGGCACCTATGGCTACACCTTC
NA,NA,TRBV5-5,TRBJ1-2,CASRRRVDTGGYTF,TGTGCCAGCCGCCGCCGGGTGGACACGGGTGGCTACACCTTC
NA,NA,TRBV19,TRBJ2-7,CASSIDTSTHEQYF,TGTGCCAGTAGTATAGATACTAGTACGCACGAGCAGTACTTC
NA,NA,TRBV2,TRBJ2-1,CASSELLAVGTEQFF,TGTGCCAGCAGTGAATTGCTAGCAGTGGGTACTGAGCAGTTCTTC
NA,NA,TRBV7-3,TRBJ2-3,CASSPGGPGTQYF,TGTGCCAGCAGCCCCGGGGGGCCAGGTACGCAGTATTTT
NA,NA,TRBV6-1,TRBJ1-6,CASSERSPHNSPLHF,TGTGCCAGCAGTGAACGGAGTCCACATAATTCACCCCTCCACTTT
NA,NA,TRBV11-2,TRBJ2-2,CASSLVAGNTGELFF,TGTGCCAGCAGCTTAGTCGCGGGGAACACCGGGGAGCTGTTTTTT
TRBD1,few,TRBV5-1,TRBJ1-3,CASSLTGDPGNTIYF,TGCGCCAGCAGCTTAACAGGGGATCCTGGAAACACCATATATTTT
NA,once,TRBV7-2,TRBJ1-1,CASSYRANTEAFF,TGTGCCAGCAGCTACAGGGCGAACACTGAAGCTTTCTTT
NA,NA,TRBV3-1/TRBV3-2,TRBJ1-1,CASSARQVLNTEAFF,TGTGCCAGCAGCGCTCGACAGGTTTTGAACACTGAAGCTTTCTTT
NA,NA,TRBV2,TRBJ1-2,CASNRNYGYTF,TGTGCCAGCAATCGTAACTATGGCTACACCTTC
TRBD1,few,TRBV29-1,TRBJ2-7,CSVRTGDYEQYF,TGCAGCGTTCGGACAGGCGACTACGAGCAGTACTTC
TRBD1,NA,TRBV11-3,TRBJ1-2,CASISDGDSNYGYTF,TGTGCCAGCATCTCCGACGGGGACAGTAACTATGGCTACACCTTC
NA,NA,TRBV6-5,TRBJ1-2,CASTYAPGQNYGYTF,TGTGCCAGCACCTACGCTCCTGGACAGAACTATGGCTACACCTTC
NA,NA,TRBV7-2,TRBJ2-7,CASSLEGSGAYEQYF,TGTGCCAGCAGCTTAGAAGGGTCAGGGGCCTACGAGCAGTACTTC
TRBD1,NA,TRBV3-1/TRBV3-2,TRBJ1-2,CASSSLDRGNGYTF,TGTGCCAGCAGCTCCCTTGACAGGGGAAATGGCTACACCTTC
TRBD1,NA,TRBV11-2,TRBJ1-4,CASSRDRAEKLFF,TGTGCCAGCAGTAGGGACAGGGCTGAAAAACTGTTTTTT
TRBD1,few,TRBV10-3,TRBJ1-2,CAIREPDREMRGYTF,TGTGCCATCAGAGAGCCGGACAGGGAAATGCGCGGCTACACCTTC
TRBD1,NA,TRBV7-8,TRBJ2-6,CASSRRDRELSGANVLTF,TGTGCCAGCAGCCGGCGGGACAGGGAACTCTCTGGGGCCAACGTCCTGACTTTC
NA,NA,TRBV19,TRBJ1-3,CASSIYRSRSGNTIYF,TGTGCCAGTAGTATTTACAGATCCCGCTCTGGAAACACCATATATTTT
NA,NA,TRBV10-1,TRBJ2-7,CASSDPRREQYF,TGCGCCAGCAGTGACCCTAGGCGGGAGCAGTACTTC
TRBD2,NA,TRBV7-8,TRBJ2-1,CASSLSGSGRARGEQFF,TGTGCCAGCAGCTTATCAGGTAGCGGGAGGGCCAGGGGTGAGCAGTTCTTC
NA,NA,TRBV11-3,TRBJ1-3,CASSGDSSGNTIYF,TGTGCCAGCAGCGGTGACAGCTCTGGAAACACCATATATTTT
NA,NA,TRBV15,TRBJ1-5,CATSRDYAANSNQPQHF,TGTGCCACCAGCAGAGATTACGCGGCAAATAGCAATCAGCCCCAGCATTTT